The 7 T cell receptor beta chains below all came from one sample that was sequenced in a study of blood T cell repertoires in COVID-19. Sequenced by immunoSEQ multiplex PCR; TCRdb stores in-frame clones only, minus some. The sample contains 50,000 to 65,000 clones, about 80% of which appear only once. Sequencing was performed on peripheral blood. The receptors here all came from a woman aged 55 to 70 with acute or convalescent COVID-19.

The chain is built from TRBV7-3 and TRBJ2-3; 10 nucleotides line up with TRBD2. With 2 bases clipped from V and 2 bases from J, the junction kept 4 bases outside the gene matches. CDR1 is SGHTA and CDR2 is FQGTGA in the germline V gene. The CDR3 consists of 16 residues. CDR3 nucleotide sequence: TGTGCCAGCAGCTTATCACTAGCGGGGACCACAGATACGCAGTATTTT. Amino acid sequence: CASSLSLAGTTDTQYF. The full variable domain, rest sourced from reference TRBV7-3 and TRBJ2-3, is GAGVSQTPSNKVTEKGKYVELRCDPISGHTALYWYRQSLGQGPEFLIYFQGTGAADDSGLPNDRFFAVRPEGSVSTLKIQRTERGDSAVYLCASSLSLAGTTDTQYFGPGTRLTVL.

The V and J genes are TRBV27 and TRBJ1-2; D may be TRBD1 (6 bases). Germline values: CDR1 MNHEY, CDR2 SMNVEV (reference sequence). The CDR3 has 14 residues. Trimming stripped 5 bases from V and 5 bases from J, with 15 bases between. The CDR3 sequence is CASSIRGRGYGYTF. CDR3 sequence (DNA): TGTGCCAGCAGTATCCGGGGGAGGGGGTATGGCTACACCTTC.

This sequence joins TRBV11-1 and TRBJ1-4, with 7 bases fitting TRBD1. The junction had 8 bases not matched to a gene; V was cut back by 5 bases and J by 5 bases. This CDR3 comprises 15 residues. The germline gives CDR1 SGHAT, CDR2 FQDESV (reference sequence). CDR3 nucleotide sequence: TGTGCCAGCAGCCGTGCAGTGACAGGGAATGAAAAACTGTTTTTT. This translates into CASSRAVTGNEKLFF.

The genes are TRBV2 and TRBJ2-5, with TRBD1 matching 7 bases. Trimming took 7 bases from V and 1 from J; bases not matched to a gene: 6. Germline lookup yields CDR1 SNHLY and CDR2 FYNNEI. The CDR3 covers 14 residues. The CDR3 DNA reads as TGTGCCAGCAAGCAGAACAGGGGCCAAGAGACCCAGTACTTC. It encodes CASKQNRGQETQYF.

V usage is TRBV6-2 or TRBV6-3 and J usage is TRBJ1-2; D call uncertain. Trimming took 2 bases from V and 4 from J, leaving 17 bases between them. CDR1 and CDR2 (germline): MNHEY, SVGEGT. The CDR3 spans 16 residues. The CDR3 reads CASSYARTVIPYGYTF. The CDR3 region has the DNA TGTGCCAGCAGTTACGCCAGAACAGTAATCCCCTATGGCTACACCTTC.

This clone was seen once. This chain uses TRBV29-1 with TRBJ1-2; tentatively, D is TRBD1 (5 bases). The CDR3 sequence is 13 residues long. Between the trimmed V and J ends, which lost 7 bases and 2 bases, there was a span of 14 bases. CDR1 and CDR2 (germline): SQVTM, ANQGSEA. This chain's CDR3 is CSGGTDQNYGYTF. For the CDR3, the DNA is TGCAGCGGCGGGACTGACCAAAACTATGGCTACACCTTC.

This clone has only one observation. CDR3 nucleotide sequence: TGTGCCAGCAGCCCCCGGACAGGGTTTGGTGAGCAGTTCTTC. It codes for CASSPRTGFGEQFF. This chain joins TRBV5-4 and TRBJ2-1; 8 bases fit TRBD1. V dropped 4 bases and J dropped 9; count of bases not matched to a gene: 9. The CDR3 is 14 amino acids. Germline V gene sequence: CDR1 SGHNT, CDR2 YYREEE (reference sequence).